The 17 T cell receptor beta chains below all came from one sample that was sequenced in a study of early T cells in non-severe SARS-CoV-2 infection. TCRdb re-called the 5' RACE reads through MiXCR, storing one row per CDR3 protein. Of roughly 31,000 distinct CDR3 sequences detected, roughly a tenth appear once; the ten largest clones hold roughly 13%. The specimen was whole blood. The receptors shown here come from an adult who was a healthcare worker with PCR-confirmed SARS-CoV-2 infection or an uninfected control (not recorded which).

This clonotype was observed at least ten times. The junction shows a germline mismatch at one end, possibly a read error. The chain combines TRBV10-3 with TRBJ2-7, with 8 bases that match TRBD1. The CDR3 totals 13 residues. CDR1 and CDR2 (germline): ENHRY, SYGVKD. The CDR3 here is CAISATGQGVGDF. The CDR3 DNA reads TGTGCCATCAGTGCGACTGGACAGGGAGTTGGCGACTTC.

This clonotype was detected ten times or more. The chain has TRBV18 and TRBJ1-3; D unresolved. This CDR3 is 15 amino acids long. Trimming stripped 3 bases from V and 0 bases from J, with 9 bases between. The germline gives CDR1 KGHSH, CDR2 LQKENI. The CDR3 protein is CASSPPGDSGNTIYF. The CDR3 DNA reads TGTGCCAGCTCACCCCCGGGAGACTCTGGAAACACCATATATTTT.

This clonotype has at least ten counts. This chain joins TRBV10-1 and TRBJ1-2, with D possibly matching TRBD1 (5 bases). CDR1 and CDR2 from the germline V gene are WNHNN and SYGVQD (reference sequence). CDR3 size: 14 residues. Trimming cost V 4 bases and J 8 bases, with 17 bases left between them. Here the CDR3 DNA reads TGCGCCAGCAGTGGGGGACGCGACGCTACGGGCTACACCTTC. Its translation: CASSGGRDATGYTF.

This clonotype was detected ten times or more. The J gene is TRBJ2-7, the V gene TRBV20-1, with D maybe TRBD2 (6 bases). This CDR3 has 14 amino acids. Trimming cost V 0 bases and J 4 bases, with 13 bases left between them. Germline V lookup: CDR1 DFQATT, CDR2 SNEGSKA (reference sequence). The DNA of the CDR3 is TGCAGTGCTAGAGAACCCGGGGGACGATACGAGCAGTACTTC. Its translation is CSAREPGGRYEQYF.

This clonotype came up a few times. The chain couples TRBV19 to TRBJ2-3; possible D gene TRBD2, 6 bases. The CDR3 sequence is 12 residues long. The germline gives CDR1 LNHDA, CDR2 SQIVND (reference sequence). Trimming took off 3 bases at V and 6 bases at J, with 7 bases between the two ends. The CDR3 region has the DNA TGTGCCAGTAGTATCGGAGGGGATACGCAGTATTTT. Translating gives CASSIGGDTQYF.

Remarks on this clonotype: It may be a read error: a sequence one base away is much more abundant. The V call is TRBV11-2, the J call TRBJ2-1, with 8 nucleotides matching TRBD2. Germline CDR1 SGHAT, CDR2 FQNNGV. This CDR3 is built from 16 residues. CDR3 bases: TGTGCCAGCAGCTCCGGTAATAGCGGGGTCTTTAATGAGCTGTTCTTC. Translation: CASSSGNSGVFNELFF.

The V gene is TRBV6-2 or TRBV6-3, the J gene TRBJ2-7, with 8 positions matching TRBD2. Germline loops: CDR1 MNHEY, CDR2 SVGEGT. V dropped 0 bases and J dropped 1; count of bases not matched to a gene: 5. CDR3 length equals 16 residues. For the CDR3, the DNA is TGTGCCAGCAGTTACTCCGCGGGGGGTGTATCCTACGAGCAGTACTTC. This gives the protein CASSYSAGGVSYEQYF.

J is TRBJ2-7 and V is TRBV24-1, with no clear D. CDR1 and CDR2 (germline): KGHDR, SFDVKD. V was cut by 12 bases and J by 5 bases, with 19 bases left in between. This CDR3 region has 13 residues. The CDR3 reads CAAAPDGVDEQYF. The CDR3 DNA sequence: TGTGCCGCAGCCCCGGACGGTGTGGACGAGCAGTACTTC.

This clonotype was seen many times. The CDR3 DNA reads TGTGCCAGCACCCAATCATATGGTAGTATAAACATTCAGTACTTC. Protein product: CASTQSYGSINIQYF. This chain connects TRBV6-5 to TRBJ2-4; D gene ambiguous. The length of the CDR3 is 15 residues. CDR1 MNHEY and CDR2 SVGAGI come from the germline V gene. V lost 7 bases to trimming and J lost 6 bases, with 19 bases between them.

This clonotype was recorded at least ten times. The chain uses TRBV18 and TRBJ1-5; D is perhaps TRBD1 (5 bases). CDR1 is KGHSH and CDR2 is LQKENI in the germline V gene. CDR3 length: 15 residues. Trimming took 2 bases from V and 4 from J, leaving 12 bases between them. CDR3 amino acids: CASSPGQGGNQPQHF. The CDR3 bases are TGTGCCAGCTCACCAGGCCAGGGAGGGAATCAGCCCCAGCATTTT.

There are many counts of this clonotype. The chain has TRBV7-3 and TRBJ1-3, with unresolved D. The CDR3 has 13 amino acids. The V end lost 5 bases, the J end lost 2 bases, and 7 bases lay between the germline ends. Looked up from germline, CDR1 is SGHTA and CDR2 is FQGTGA. CDR3 sequence reads: CASSTNAGNTIYF. In DNA form, the CDR3 reads TGTGCCAGCAGCACTAATGCTGGAAACACCATATATTTT.

This clonotype was recorded many times. J is TRBJ1-2 and V is TRBV7-9; tentatively, D is TRBD1 (6 bases). V lost 6 bases and J 6 bases, leaving 14 bases between the germline ends. CDR1 is SEHNR and CDR2 is FQNEAQ in the germline V gene (reference sequence). This CDR3 contains 13 residues. CDR3 residues: CASRNPGEDGYTF. The CDR3 bases are TGTGCCAGCAGAAACCCAGGGGAGGATGGCTACACCTTC.

There are many counts of this clonotype. This chain uses TRBV3-1 with TRBJ1-1; D may be TRBD1 (5 bases). Trimming pared 5 bases from V and 5 bases from J, leaving 18 bases between. The CDR3 consists of 15 residues. Germline V gene lookup returns CDR1 LGHDT and CDR2 YNNKEL (reference sequence). CDR3 sequence reads: CASSSSPWAGTEAFF. The CDR3 coding sequence is TGTGCCAGCAGCTCCTCCCCCTGGGCAGGGACTGAAGCTTTCTTT. The full variable domain, rest sourced from reference TRBV3-1 and TRBJ1-1, is DTAVSQTPKYLVTQMGNDKSIKCEQNLGHDTMYWYKQDSKKFLKIMFSYNNKELIINETVPNRFSPKSPDKAHLNLHINSLELGDSAVYFCASSSSPWAGTEAFFGQGTRLTVV.

This clonotype was recorded a few times. A read error may account for a junction end that differs from germline. This chain connects TRBV3-1 to TRBJ2-7; 7 positions agree with TRBD2. This CDR3 contains 13 residues. CDR1 is LGHDT and CDR2 is YNNKEL in the germline V gene (reference sequence). CDR3 loop: CASSQGGRGSQAF. The DNA for the CDR3 is TGTGCCAGCAGCCAAGGGGGGAGGGGAAGTCAGGCCTTC.

This clonotype was observed at least ten times. CDR3 nucleotides: TGTGCCAGCACGCGGATGGACAGGGGGTCAAACGGGCAGTACTTC. It specifies CASTRMDRGSNGQYF. This chain joins TRBV2 and TRBJ2-7; 10 bases align to TRBD1. The CDR3 covers 15 residues. Losses at the gene ends were 7 bases for V and 9 bases for J; bases not matched to a gene: 15. Germline assignment: CDR1 SNHLY and CDR2 FYNNEI.

This clonotype was seen many times. The V gene is TRBV10-3, the J gene TRBJ2-1; 7 bases map to TRBD1. Losses at the gene ends were 9 bases for V and 5 bases for J; bases not matched to a gene: 4. The germline V gene has CDR1 ENHRY and CDR2 SYGVKD. The CDR3 contains 12 residues. The CDR3 DNA is TGTGCCATGACAGGGCCCAACAATGAGCAGTTCTTC. It codes for CAMTGPNNEQFF.

This clonotype has a count of ten or more. The chain recombines TRBV18 with TRBJ1-1; D gene ambiguous. Trimming stripped 3 bases from V and 1 base from J, with 12 bases between. The germline V gene has CDR1 KGHSH and CDR2 LQKENI. The CDR3 runs 15 residues. CDR3 region: CASSPGHKENTEAFF. In DNA form, the CDR3 reads TGTGCCAGCTCACCGGGCCACAAGGAGAACACTGAAGCTTTCTTT.